One and the same sample provided the 9 T cell receptor beta chains below, sequenced in a study of OX40 agonist ivuxolimab in advanced cancers. Libraries were prepared by immunoSEQ multiplex PCR; TCRdb keeps only in-frame clonotypes and omits some of them. Here the sample spans 100,000 to 150,000 clones, approximately 90% being singletons. Sequencing used CD4+ or CD8+ T cells sorted from blood, obtained in a trial of the OX40 agonist ivuxolimab. Every receptor here comes from an adult with an advanced solid tumor such as melanoma, head and neck, liver or kidney cancer.

V usage is TRBV7-9 and J usage is TRBJ2-1, with 8 positions matching TRBD1. Germline-derived CDR1 and CDR2 are SEHNR and FQNEAQ (reference sequence). CDR3 length: 16 residues. V shed 4 bases, J shed 0 bases, and the junction held 5 bases outside the gene matches. The DNA for the CDR3 is TGTGCCAGCAGCTCGGACAGGGCTAGCTCCTACAATGAGCAGTTCTTC. This encodes CASSSDRASSYNEQFF.

V gene TRBV5-4 combines with J gene TRBJ1-2; 7 nucleotides line up with TRBD1. Germline V gene lookup returns CDR1 SGHNT and CDR2 YYREEE (reference sequence). There are 16 residues in the CDR3. J was trimmed by 4 bases and V by 4 bases; bases with no gene match: 13. The CDR3 DNA sequence: TGTGCCAGCAGCCCAGGAGGGGGCGAATCAGTCTATGGCTACACCTTC. Its protein product is CASSPGGGESVYGYTF. Drawing the rest from reference TRBV5-4 and TRBJ1-2, the complete variable domain is ETGVTQSPTHLIKTRGQQVTLRCSSQSGHNTVSWYQQALGQGPQFIFQYYREEENGRGNFPPRFSGLQFPNYSSELNVNALELDDSALYLCASSPGGGESVYGYTFGSGTRLTVV.

This chain uses TRBV5-4 with TRBJ1-2; 10 bases line up with TRBD1. The germline V gene encodes CDR1 SGHNT and CDR2 YYREEE (reference sequence). This CDR3 has 14 amino acids. The ends lost 4 bases at V and 5 bases at J; junction bases unmatched: 5. In DNA form, the CDR3 reads TGTGCCAGCAGCCCTGGACAGGGGGGGTATGGCTACACCTTC. It is translated as CASSPGQGGYGYTF.

This clone came up a few times. V is TRBV18 and J is TRBJ1-2; D not certain. The CDR3 consists of 14 residues. Germline V lookup: CDR1 KGHSH, CDR2 LQKENI. The ends were cut back, 6 bases at V and 2 bases at J, with 13 bases in the middle. CDR3 region: CASSSGLSNYGYTF. The CDR3 bases are TGTGCCAGCTCGTCAGGACTGAGCAACTATGGCTACACCTTC. Full variable domain (remainder filled in from reference TRBV18 and TRBJ1-2): NAGVMQNPRHLVRRRGQEARLRCSPMKGHSHVYWYRQLPEEGLKFMVYLQKENIIDESGMPKERFSAEFPKEGPSILRIQQVVRGDSAAYFCASSSGLSNYGYTFGSGTRLTVV.

This clone was seen once. The chain has TRBV5-4 and TRBJ1-2; 11 bases align to TRBD1. The CDR3 contains 15 residues. Germline-derived CDR1 and CDR2 are SGHNT and YYREEE (reference sequence). Germline trimming cut 5 bases from V and 10 bases from J; bases unmatched to any gene: 13. As DNA, the CDR3 is TGTGCCAGCAGAAATGGACAGGGGGCGAGATCTGACTACACCTTC. It specifies CASRNGQGARSDYTF.

The chain recombines TRBV21-1 with TRBJ2-7; TRBD1 is taken as the D call from the table, unchecked against the DNA. TRBV21-1 is a known pseudogene. The CDR3 has 12 residues. The CDR3 loop reads CASRLAPYEQYF. The CDR3 region has the DNA TGTGCCAGCAGGCTGGCTCCCTACGAGCAGTACTTC.

The V call is TRBV5-1, the J call TRBJ2-3; possibly TRBD1 or TRBD2 for D (5 bases each). There are 15 residues in the CDR3. Trimming removed 7 bases at V and 1 base at J, with 16 bases between. The germline gives CDR1 SGHRS, CDR2 YFSETQ. CDR3 sequence reads: CASFMGPGGTDTQYF. CDR3 coding DNA: TGCGCCAGCTTCATGGGACCCGGCGGCACAGATACGCAGTATTTT.

This clone was seen a handful of times. The chain joins TRBV10-3 to TRBJ2-7; 7 positions match TRBD2. After removal of 4 bases from V and 4 bases from J, the junction contained 7 bases not matched to a gene. This CDR3 is 14 amino acids long. The germline CDR1 and CDR2 sequences are ENHRY and SYGVKD. CDR3 residues: CAISVQTSSYEQYF. The CDR3 DNA reads as TGTGCCATCAGTGTCCAGACTAGCAGTTACGAGCAGTACTTC.

DNA of the CDR3: TGCAGCGTACAGGGGAACACAGATACGCAGTATTTT. Residues: CSVQGNTDTQYF. The chain joins TRBV29-1 to TRBJ2-3; 7 positions match TRBD1. Germline V gene lookup returns CDR1 SQVTM and CDR2 ANQGSEA. This CDR3 has 12 amino acids. The junction had 2 bases not matched to a gene; V was cut back by 6 bases and J by 2 bases.